These T cell receptor beta chains were read from a single sample in a study of blood T cell repertoires in COVID-19. The protocol was immunoSEQ multiplex PCR, while the TCRdb copy is restricted to in-frame clones and leaves out a portion. The repertoire holds 350,000 to 500,000 clones, 85% to 90% seen once, with more than 0.7% in the top ten. Input material: peripheral blood. The receptors stem from a man between 18 and 29 years old with COVID-19, enrolled during active disease. CDR3s leave out the opening cysteine and the closing phenylalanine or tryptophan. The order of the fields is J gene, V gene, CDR3 length, CDR3 protein.

>TRBJ1-3|TRBV10-3|17
AISESSPGGLLSGNTIY
>TRBJ1-2|TRBV5-4|13
ASSLVTGQNYGYT
>TRBJ2-1|TRBV5-4|12
ASSLPGSYNEQF
>TRBJ2-3|TRBV4-2|14
ASSPRGAGGSDTQY
>TRBJ2-1|TRBV19|12
ASTREGGRNEQF
>TRBJ1-4|TRBV27|13
ASKAPTGGYEKLF
>TRBJ1-1|TRBV11-2|13
ASSSPDRGAPEAF
>TRBJ2-7|TRBV5-5|11
AKVPSGSYEQY
>TRBJ1-6|TRBV7-9|12
ASSPGGLDSPLH
>TRBJ2-7|TRBV27|11
ASRRQGSYEQY
>TRBJ1-5|TRBV5-6|14
ASSLGGSAGGQPQH
>TRBJ1-3|TRBV6-5|12
ASIGVRSGNTIY
>TRBJ2-1|TRBV3-1/TRBV3-2|15
ASSLQGTSGPYNEQF
>TRBJ1-2|TRBV25-1|10
ASSASSYGYT
>TRBJ1-1|TRBV30|11
AWDQGAGTEAF
>TRBJ2-2|TRBV15|11
ATSRGAGGELF
>TRBJ2-2|TRBV5-1|17
ASSREGLAGILNTGELF
>TRBJ1-5|TRBV2|13
ASSDRTGDNQPQH
>TRBJ2-4|TRBV21-1|12
ASSKVGRGDIQY
>TRBJ2-5|TRBV2|14
ASSEGLAGVRETQY
>TRBJ1-4|TRBV18|11
ASSSGQNEKLF
>TRBJ1-2|TRBV18|13
ASSSRTISRYGYT
>TRBJ2-3|TRBV29-1|12
SVGPGGATDTQY
>TRBJ2-5|TRBV9|12
ASSGRGSFETQY
>TRBJ1-6|TRBV4-2|14
ASSPSGQTGRGALH
>TRBJ2-2|TRBV5-4|13
ASSAQGTRTGELF
>TRBJ2-7|TRBV13|11
ASSFSSSYEQY
>TRBJ1-2|TRBV3-1/TRBV3-2|14
ASSQEPTQGAEGYT
>TRBJ1-2|TRBV19|13
ASSISGGAPKGYT
>TRBJ2-7|TRBV4-2|13
ASSQDQQGFAEQY
>TRBJ2-7|TRBV11-2|12
ASSFDGDLYEQY
>TRBJ1-1|TRBV6-5|11
ASRRQDYTEAF
>TRBJ1-3|TRBV11-2|15
ASSRGITPTSGNTIY
>TRBJ2-3|TRBV3-1/TRBV3-2|14
ASSQARLELRDTQY
>TRBJ2-7|TRBV18|14
ASSLRGGGFPYEQY
>TRBJ2-5|TRBV5-1|11
ASRIAGEETQY
>TRBJ2-1|TRBV11-3|14
ASSLVRGRVYNEQF
>TRBJ1-1|TRBV2|11
ASTGTANTEAF
>TRBJ1-2|TRBV9|13
ASSVGPGTGNGYT
>TRBJ2-7|TRBV3-1/TRBV3-2|13
ASSGKPGQVDEQY
>TRBJ2-3|TRBV7-6|17
ASSLGRARTRWAGDTQY
>TRBJ1-1|TRBV6-6|16
ASSPPPRDRDLNTEAF
>TRBJ2-2|TRBV19|11
ASSILQTGELF
>TRBJ2-1|TRBV24-1|13
ATSLGGPTYNEQF
>TRBJ1-2|TRBV5-1|18
ASSLGPGGTGLNQNYGYT
>TRBJ1-3|TRBV4-2|12
ASSQDTGGNTIY